This T cell receptor (beta chain) was obtained from a study of T-cell memory formation after mild COVID-19 (dated by TCRdb to about 2021). In the study overall: Most TCR sequence clusters were specific to one of the two donors. Longitudinal TCRalpha and TCRbeta repertoire sequencing tracked T-cell clones expanding and contracting after mild COVID-19 in a couple of donors. The cohort was made up of two young adult volunteers, one female and one male, who were previously healthy. Summary of the overall study and its limitations: SARS-CoV-2 specificity was not confirmed for the second-wave clones peaking on day 37. Some responding clones were detected in pre-infection memory, which suggested that pre-existing cross-reactive memory T cells had joined the SARS-CoV-2 response. Contracting CD4+ clones appeared mostly in the CM and EM memory subsets, whereas CD8+ clones were enriched in EMRA. From day 15 to 85, contracting clones showed balanced CD4/CD8 phenotypes, whereas a second wave of clones that expanded from day 15 to 37 leaned towards CD4+. Only two mild cases were covered by the study, and larger cohorts that include severe cases with pre-infection samples were considered necessary.

V is reduced by 6 bases and J by 2 bases, leaving a spacing of 12 bases between them. The germline V gene provides CDR1 MDHEN and CDR2 SYDVKM. CDR3 length: 14 amino acids, cysteine to phenylalanine. CDR3 DNA is the only sequence kept; it has 42 bases, read in frame from the first base. Instrument on record: Illumina NovaSeq 6000. TCRalpha and TCRbeta cDNA libraries were constructed by 5'RACE with constant-segment primers, with sample barcodes and unique molecular identifiers being introduced. RNA was extracted from every sample with Trizol reagent. Library amplification was performed in two PCR steps, and a second sample barcode and Illumina TruSeq adapters were introduced in the second step. The libraries were sequenced on an Illumina NovaSeq using 2 x 150 bp paired-end reads. The study's processing was this. Reads were demultiplexed and collapsed into UMI-guided consensus sequences with migec v1.2.7. Using mixcr v2.1.11, UMI consensuses were aligned to TRA and TRB V and J templates and then assembled into clonotypes. Expanded or contracted clonotypes were those called significant by both edgeR and NoisET, with noise models trained on biological replicates. For edgeR calls, a false discovery rate-adjusted p below 0.01 and a log2 fold-change threshold of 1 were applied. As an exploratory analysis of dynamics, max-normalized trajectories of the 1000 most abundant clonotypes were examined by PCA with hierarchical clustering. The CD4 or CD8 phenotype of responding clones was assigned using the separately sequenced CD4+ and CD8+ repertoires. TCRdb trimmed public reads at Q25 via fastp, called clones via MiXCR and kept in-frame beta chains. Entries that share a CDR3 protein sequence are merged under the most common genes and DNA. The V and J calls come from TCRdb's annotation, not from the publication. Counted in this sample were more than 250,000 distinct CDR3 sequences; over 15% of them appeared once. The ten top clones hold more than 20% of the sample.

This clonotype was counted only a few times. Its antigen target is currently unknown. No base-level quality is on record; no much larger clone is a single base apart. Ficoll-Paque density gradient centrifugation was the method used to isolate PBMCs. Recombination linked TRBV28 to TRBJ2-3; TRBD2 is a weak D gene call, 6 bases matching. What was sequenced was PBMCs or a T cell subset sorted from them (not recorded which). The receptor's source is a man aged 18 to 35 who had mild COVID-19 (a few samples of this study predate the infection). The sample titles of this study are shuffled in the database, so cell type and time point are left out; the donor was told from shared clones. The sequenced DNA: TGTGCCAGCAGGTCTGGCGGGAACACAGATACGCAGTATTTT. The encoded protein is CASRSGGNTDTQYF.